These 28 T cell receptor beta chains were all obtained from the same sample, sequenced in a study. TCRdb itself ran the 5' RACE reads through MiXCR, one entry per CDR3 protein. Among fewer than 12,000 distinct CDR3 sequences, approximately 17% were seen once, and the ten largest hold about 4.1%. Treg sorting used a CD4+CD25+CD127-/low gate. Sequenced material: Tregs sorted from a lymph node. These receptors were taken from a female donor with breast cancer.

This clonotype counts as medium-sized. The V gene is TRBV11-2, the J gene TRBJ1-6; TRBD1 is a possible D gene (5 bases). Germline loops: CDR1 SGHAT, CDR2 FQNNGV. Between the trimmed V and J ends, which lost 5 bases and 10 bases, there was a span of 21 bases. CDR3 length: 16 amino acids. Here the CDR3 reads CASSPNRGARVSPLHF. The DNA for the CDR3 is TGTGCCAGCAGCCCTAACCGCGGGGCGCGGGTATCACCCCTCCACTTT. Variable domain in full (rest from reference TRBV11-2 and TRBJ1-6): EAGVAQSPRYKIIEKRQSVAFWCNPISGHATLYWYQQILGQGPKLLIQFQNNGVVDDSQLPKDRFSAERLKGVDSTLKIQPAKLEDSAVYLCASSPNRGARVSPLHFGNGTRLTVT.

This clonotype has ten or more counts. The chain uses TRBV27 and TRBJ1-5, with 7 bases aligning to TRBD1. V trimming: 6 bases; J trimming: 6 bases; junction bases outside the gene matches: 11. Germline V CDR1 and CDR2: MNHEY, SMNVEV (reference sequence). CDR3 size: 15 residues. In DNA, the CDR3 is TGTGCCAGCAGGACGCAGGGGGGGGCCGCTCAGCCCCAGCATTTT. Translated, it gives CASRTQGGAAQPQHF.

There are many counts of this clonotype. The V and J genes are TRBV12-3 or TRBV12-4 and TRBJ2-1; D call uncertain. This CDR3 has 14 amino acids. V lost 2 bases to trimming and J lost 4 bases, with 9 bases between them. The CDR3 here is CASSLSLAYNEQFF. CDR3 coding DNA: TGTGCCAGCAGTTTATCCCTCGCTTACAATGAGCAGTTCTTC.

In its sample, this clonotype is medium-sized. This rearrangement joins TRBV5-1 to TRBJ2-5; 7 bases line up with TRBD1. The CDR3 sequence is 14 residues long. Trimming at V came to 4 bases and at J to 2 bases, leaving 5 bases not matched to a gene. From germline, CDR1 is SGHRS and CDR2 YFSETQ. The CDR3 sequence is CASSRQGGQETQYF. CDR3 sequence (DNA): TGCGCCAGCAGCAGACAGGGCGGACAAGAGACCCAGTACTTC.

Comment on this clonotype: A read error may be the cause here, since a much bigger clone is one base away. This CDR3 fails to terminate in the conserved phenylalanine or tryptophan, so it likely reflects a read error. V usage is TRBV27 and J usage is TRBJ2-3; D might be TRBD2 (5 bases). Trimming shortened V by 3 bases and J by 5 bases, and 18 bases separated the two germline ends. The CDR3 contains 16 residues. Germline CDR1 MNHEY, CDR2 SMNVEV (reference sequence). The CDR3 region is CASSFGFPKRGDTQYL. The CDR3 DNA reads TGTGCCAGCAGTTTCGGATTTCCCAAACGGGGAGATACGCAGTATCTT.

This rearrangement joins TRBV5-4 to TRBJ2-1; D call uncertain. The CDR3 contains 13 residues. Germline assignment: CDR1 SGHNT and CDR2 YYREEE (reference sequence). V lost 4 bases to trimming and J lost 5 bases, with 10 bases between them. CDR3 nucleotides: TGTGCCAGCAGCCCCCCAGGAGACAATGAGCAGTTCTTC. Amino acids: CASSPPGDNEQFF.

Many counts were recorded for this clonotype. The rearrangement links TRBV19 to TRBJ1-5; D may be TRBD1 (6 bases). This CDR3 is 14 amino acids long. V lost 5 bases and J 7 bases, leaving 15 bases between the germline ends. Germline V gene data show CDR1 as LNHDA and CDR2 as SQIVND (reference sequence). The CDR3 DNA follows: TGTGCCAGTAGTGCTACAGGGTCAGGACAGCCCCAGCATTTT. Translating it yields CASSATGSGQPQHF.

This clonotype was picked up many times. This sequence joins TRBV6-5 and TRBJ1-4; D may be TRBD1 (6 bases). The CDR3 has 14 amino acids. Trimming shortened V by 6 bases and J by 7 bases, and 15 bases separated the two germline ends. The V gene's germline CDR1 is MNHEY and CDR2 SVGAGI. The CDR3 here is CASRGGPVSEKLFF. CDR3 sequence (DNA): TGTGCCAGCAGGGGGGGGCCAGTAAGTGAAAAACTGTTTTTT.

By share, this clonotype counts as medium-sized. The chain employs TRBV7-9 and TRBJ2-2; tentative D call: TRBD2 (6 bases). Germline lookup yields CDR1 SEHNR and CDR2 FQNEAQ (reference sequence). The length of the CDR3 is 16 residues. V was pared by 0 bases and J by 6 bases, with 14 bases between. Here the CDR3 DNA reads TGTGCCAGCAGCTTAGCCCGAGGAGGGTTGCCCGGGGAGCTGTTTTTT. It codes for CASSLARGGLPGELFF.

Comment on this clonotype: Being one base from a much bigger clone, this may be a read error. The chain couples TRBV20-1 to TRBJ1-5; D remains ambiguous. This CDR3 is 13 amino acids long. In germline, CDR1 is DFQATT, CDR2 SNEGSKA (reference sequence). V gave up 6 bases and J gave up 3 bases, with 12 bases separating them. CDR3 sequence (DNA): TGCAGTGCAGGGTTGCCAGACAATCAGCCCCAGCATTTT. This translates into CSAGLPDNQPQHF.

As regards this clonotype: The missing conserved phenylalanine or tryptophan at the end of this CDR3 makes a read error likely. V is TRBV7-2 and J is TRBJ2-7, with D perhaps matching TRBD1 (5 bases). CDR1 is SGHTA and CDR2 is FQGNSA in the germline V gene. The CDR3 is made up of 16 amino acids. In DNA, the CDR3 is TGTGCCAGTAGCTCACGACTCCCCCAAACAGGCTACGAGCAGTACTCC. Residues: CASSSRLPQTGYEQYS.

This clonotype was seen at least ten times. This chain uses TRBV5-1 with TRBJ2-7; 7 bases are a match to TRBD1. The CDR3 has 16 amino acids. V shed 4 bases and J 4 bases; nucleotides not matched to a gene: 14. Per germline, CDR1 SGHRS and CDR2 YFSETQ. In nucleotides, the CDR3 is TGCGCCAGCAGCCTAGACCTGGGGACAGCCTCATACGAGCAGTACTTC. Residues: CASSLDLGTASYEQYF.

In its sample, this clonotype was seen many times. The chain is built from TRBV4-1 and TRBJ1-1; D is uncertain. The V and J ends lost 2 bases and 1 base respectively, with 11 bases between them. Germline V gives CDR1 MGHRA, CDR2 YSYEKL. CDR3 length: 15 amino acids. The CDR3 protein is CASSQRGDGNTEAFF. In nucleotides, the CDR3 is TGCGCCAGCAGCCAACGTGGAGACGGGAACACTGAAGCTTTCTTT.

This clonotype was counted a few times. This may be a read error: a much more frequent sequence differs by one nucleotide. A read error is likely, as this CDR3 ends without the conserved phenylalanine or tryptophan. The genes are TRBV3-1 and TRBJ2-1; D gene unclear. With 3 bases removed from V and 6 bases from J, the gap between germline ends came to 15 bases. Germline V gene lookup returns CDR1 LGHDT and CDR2 YNNKEL (reference sequence). This CDR3 contains 15 residues. CDR3 DNA sequence: TGTGCCAGCAGCCATTCCAGAGACCCTTTCAATGAGCAGTTCATC. Its translation is CASSHSRDPFNEQFI.

A word on this clonotype: This could be a read error, since a much larger clone is one nucleotide away. The chain is built from TRBV7-2 and TRBJ2-3; no reliable D call. The CDR3 extends over 11 amino acids. Germline CDR1 and CDR2: SGHTA and FQGNSA. DNA for the CDR3: TGTGCCAGCGGCTTCACAGATACGCAGTATTTT. This sequence encodes CASGFTDTQYF. Full variable domain (outside the CDR3, taken from reference TRBV7-2 and TRBJ2-3): GAGVSQSPSNKVTEKGKDVELRCDPISGHTALYWYRQSLGQGLEFLIYFQGNSAPDKSGLPSDRFSAERTGGSVSTLTIQRTQQEDSAVYLCASGFTDTQYFGPGTRLTVL.

This clonotype was detected ten times or more. This chain links TRBV28 with TRBJ2-3; tentative D call: TRBD2 (7 bases). Trimming took off 6 bases at V and 3 bases at J, with 19 bases between the two ends. The CDR3 contains 16 residues. CDR1 MDHEN and CDR2 SYDVKM come from the germline V gene. The CDR3 nucleotides read TGTGCCAGCAGCCCCGTCCGGGGGGCTGGTACAGATACGCAGTATTTT. Translated, it gives CASSPVRGAGTDTQYF.

This clonotype is deemed medium-sized. The CDR3 DNA reads TGTGCCAGCAGCTTTGCGGTCGTTGGGACAGGGGGCAATTCACCCCTCCACTTT. As protein: CASSFAVVGTGGNSPLHF. The J gene is TRBJ1-6, the V gene TRBV7-2; 12 positions match TRBD1. Germline V gene data show CDR1 as SGHTA and CDR2 as FQGNSA. This CDR3 spans 18 amino acids. J lost 7 bases, V lost 3 bases, and 10 bases had no gene match.

This clonotype was counted only a few times. This may come from a read error, since a much larger clone is one base off. V usage is TRBV5-1 and J usage is TRBJ2-1, with 7 bases that match TRBD1. This CDR3 is built from 12 residues. J lost 7 bases, V lost 4 bases, and 2 bases had no gene match. Germline V gene sequence: CDR1 SGHRS, CDR2 YFSETQ. CDR3 sequence: CASSVQGNEQFF. DNA for the CDR3: TGCGCCAGCAGCGTACAGGGGAATGAGCAGTTCTTC.

This clonotype occurred many times. This rearrangement joins TRBV27 to TRBJ2-1, with 10 bases that match TRBD2. The trim removed 3 bases at V and 4 bases at J, leaving 3 bases unmatched. The CDR3 has 15 residues. CDR1 MNHEY and CDR2 SMNVEV come from the germline V gene (reference sequence). The CDR3 protein is CASSLAAGGYNEQFF. CDR3 nucleotides: TGTGCCAGCAGTTTGGCAGCGGGAGGGTACAATGAGCAGTTCTTC.

The chain joins TRBV9 to TRBJ1-1; D is undetermined. The CDR3 runs to 14 residues. Germline CDR1 SGDLS, CDR2 YYNGEE. Trimming removed 0 bases at V and 4 bases at J, with 10 bases between. For the CDR3, the DNA is TGTGCCAGCAGCGTAGCTCTCCGGCTCACTGAAGCTTTCTTT. Protein product: CASSVALRLTEAFF.

Sample share makes this clonotype medium-sized (0.01 to 0.1%). The V and J genes are TRBV5-1 and TRBJ1-5; the D gene is possibly TRBD1 (6 bases). Per the germline V gene, CDR1 is SGHRS and CDR2 is YFSETQ. The CDR3 has 14 residues. V was shortened by 4 bases and J by 4 bases, with 12 bases between the two germline ends. CDR3: CASSLDSRNQPQHF. CDR3 DNA: TGCGCCAGCAGCCTGGACAGCAGGAATCAGCCCCAGCATTTT.

Of note for this clonotype: A much larger clone differs by one base, so this may be a read error. Lacking the conserved final phenylalanine or tryptophan, this CDR3 likely reflects a read error. The chain has TRBV5-6 and TRBJ2-5, with D perhaps matching TRBD2 (5 bases). Germline CDR1 SGHDT, CDR2 YYEEEE. The CDR3 has 15 amino acids. Trimming took off 0 bases at V and 5 bases at J, with 14 bases between the two ends. The CDR3 region has the DNA TGTGCCAGCAGCTTGGATCGGGCATCGGGGGAGACCCAGTACTCC. It specifies CASSLDRASGETQYS.

J is TRBJ1-1 and V is TRBV7-2; 8 bases fit TRBD1. V dropped 5 bases and J dropped 0; count of bases not matched to a gene: 5. Per germline, CDR1 SGHTA and CDR2 FQGNSA. The CDR3 sequence is 15 residues long. The CDR3: CASSVAGGLNTEAFF. The CDR3 nucleotides read TGTGCCAGCAGCGTGGCAGGGGGCCTGAACACTGAAGCTTTCTTT.

In this sample, this clonotype turned up a few times. A much larger clone is a single base away; this may be a read error. The chain employs TRBV5-5 and TRBJ2-7, with TRBD2 matching over 9 bases. The germline CDR1 and CDR2 sequences are SGHKS and YYEKEE (reference sequence). The CDR3 is made up of 14 amino acids. CDR3 nucleotide sequence: TGTGCCGGCAGCTTGGCGGGAGGGATGAGTGAGCAGTACTTC. This sequence encodes CAGSLAGGMSEQYF.

This clonotype has at least ten counts. J is TRBJ1-1 and V is TRBV28, with D unresolved. Trimming pared 1 base from V and 8 bases from J, leaving 5 bases between. The CDR3 covers 11 residues. Germline V CDR1 and CDR2: MDHEN, SYDVKM. The CDR3 bases are TGTGCCAGCAGTTTATCCAGGGAAGCTTTCTTT. It yields the protein CASSLSREAFF.

This clonotype was seen repeatedly, ten times or more. The chain uses TRBV29-1 and TRBJ1-1; maybe TRBD1 (5 bases). Germline V lookup: CDR1 SQVTM, CDR2 ANQGSEA. V shed 3 bases and J shed 4 bases, with 15 bases lying between them. This CDR3 region has 14 residues. CDR3 amino acids: CSVDKWGQGTEAFF. CDR3 bases: TGCAGCGTTGATAAGTGGGGCCAGGGCACTGAAGCTTTCTTT.

In its sample, this clonotype ranks as medium-sized (0.01 to 0.1%). The J gene is TRBJ2-2, the V gene TRBV5-1; 7 bases align to TRBD1. CDR1 and CDR2 (germline): SGHRS, YFSETQ. Trimming took 1 base from V and 6 from J; bases not matched to a gene: 6. The CDR3 is made up of 15 amino acids. CDR3 coding DNA: TGCGCCAGCAGCTTGAACGGACAGGTTCCCGGGGAGCTGTTTTTT. Its translation is CASSLNGQVPGELFF.

On this clonotype itself: Being one base from a much bigger clone, this may be a read error. The V gene is TRBV20-1, the J gene TRBJ1-4, with D possibly matching TRBD1 (6 bases). The CDR3 is 12 amino acids. In germline, CDR1 is DFQATT, CDR2 SNEGSKA (reference sequence). The CDR3 DNA reads TGCATTGCTAGGGGGACTAATGAAAAACTGTTTTTT. It specifies CIARGTNEKLFF.